The present T cell receptor beta chain was sequenced within a study of CD8+CD57+ T cells in acquired aplastic anemia. Template material for TCR beta VDJ and CDR3 profiling consisted of genomic DNA. Each CDR3 protein is one row after TCRdb ran MiXCR on the reads. The table lists 150,000 to 200,000 distinct CDR3 sequences, over 60% of them singletons. This clonotype was observed a single time. The antigen remains undetermined. Findings and caveats of the study: CD8+ Simpson's diversity did not differ significantly between patients and controls.

Germline V gives CDR1 LGHNA, CDR2 YSLEER. The length of the CDR3 is 15 residues. Trimming removed 2 bases from V and 6 bases from J; junction bases left unmatched: 8. This clonotype was obtained from a human donor with severe aplastic anemia or a healthy control (not recorded which). The source material was sorted CD4+, CD8+, or CD8+CD57+ T cells (not recorded which) from PBMCs. V and J are TRBV4-3 and TRBJ2-3; TRBD1 aligns across 7 bases. The CDR3 DNA sequence: TGCGCCAGCAGCCAATCCGGGACAGTCCCGGATACGCAGTATTTT. This sequence encodes CASSQSGTVPDTQYF.